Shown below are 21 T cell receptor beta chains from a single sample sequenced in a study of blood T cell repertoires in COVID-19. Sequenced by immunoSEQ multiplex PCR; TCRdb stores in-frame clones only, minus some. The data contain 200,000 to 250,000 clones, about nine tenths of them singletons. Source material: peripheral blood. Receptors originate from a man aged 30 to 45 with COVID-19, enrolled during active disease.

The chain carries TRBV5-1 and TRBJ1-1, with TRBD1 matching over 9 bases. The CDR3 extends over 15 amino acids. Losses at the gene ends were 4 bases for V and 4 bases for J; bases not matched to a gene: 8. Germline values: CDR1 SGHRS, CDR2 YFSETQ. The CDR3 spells CASSVTGGSGTEAFF. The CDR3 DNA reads TGCGCCAGCAGCGTCACAGGGGGCTCTGGCACTGAAGCTTTCTTT.

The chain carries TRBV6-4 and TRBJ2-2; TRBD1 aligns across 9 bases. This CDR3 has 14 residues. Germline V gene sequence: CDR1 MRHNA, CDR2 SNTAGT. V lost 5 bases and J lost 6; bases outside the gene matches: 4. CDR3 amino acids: CASSQQGASGELFF. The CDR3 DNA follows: TGTGCCAGCAGTCAACAGGGGGCTTCCGGGGAGCTGTTTTTT.

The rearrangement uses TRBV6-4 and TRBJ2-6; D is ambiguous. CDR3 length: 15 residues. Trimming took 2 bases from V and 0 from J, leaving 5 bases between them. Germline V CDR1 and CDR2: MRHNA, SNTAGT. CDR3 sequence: CASSDPFSGANVLTF. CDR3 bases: TGTGCCAGCAGTGACCCCTTCTCTGGGGCCAACGTCCTGACTTTC.

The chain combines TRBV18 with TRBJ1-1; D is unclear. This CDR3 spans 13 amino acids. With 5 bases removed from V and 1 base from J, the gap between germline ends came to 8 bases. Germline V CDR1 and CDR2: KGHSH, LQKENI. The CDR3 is CASSSEQNTEAFF. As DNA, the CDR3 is TGTGCCAGCTCATCGGAGCAGAACACTGAAGCTTTCTTT.

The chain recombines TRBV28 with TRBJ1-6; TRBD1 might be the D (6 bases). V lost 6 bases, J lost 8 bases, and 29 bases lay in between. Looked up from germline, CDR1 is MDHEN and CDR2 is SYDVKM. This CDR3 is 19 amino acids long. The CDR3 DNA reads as TGTGCCAGCAGCGTCACAGGGTTGCTTACCCTAAGCGACCATTCACCCCTCCACTTT. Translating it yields CASSVTGLLTLSDHSPLHF. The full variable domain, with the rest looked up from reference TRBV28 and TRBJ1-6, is DVKVTQSSRYLVKRTGEKVFLECVQDMDHENMFWYRQDPGLGLRLIYFSYDVKMKEKGDIPEGYSVSREKKERFSLILESASTNQTSMYLCASSVTGLLTLSDHSPLHFGNGTRLTVT.

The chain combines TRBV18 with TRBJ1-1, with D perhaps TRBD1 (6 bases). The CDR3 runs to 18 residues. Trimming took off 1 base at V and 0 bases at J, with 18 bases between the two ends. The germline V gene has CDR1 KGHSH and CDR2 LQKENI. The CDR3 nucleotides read TGTGCCAGCTCACCACGGGGCAAGGGGGTGCGGATGAACACTGAAGCTTTCTTT. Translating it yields CASSPRGKGVRMNTEAFF.

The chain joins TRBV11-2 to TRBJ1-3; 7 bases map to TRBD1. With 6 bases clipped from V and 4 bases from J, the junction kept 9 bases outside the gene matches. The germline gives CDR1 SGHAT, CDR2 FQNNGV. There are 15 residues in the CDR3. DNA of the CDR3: TGTGCCAGCAGTTCAGGACAGGTTTTCGGAAACACCATATATTTT. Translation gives CASSSGQVFGNTIYF.

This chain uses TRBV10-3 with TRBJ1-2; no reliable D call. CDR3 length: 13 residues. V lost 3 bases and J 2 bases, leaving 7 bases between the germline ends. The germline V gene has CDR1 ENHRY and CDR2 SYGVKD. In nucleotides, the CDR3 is TGTGCCATCAGTGATCAGATCAACTATGGCTACACCTTC. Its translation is CAISDQINYGYTF.

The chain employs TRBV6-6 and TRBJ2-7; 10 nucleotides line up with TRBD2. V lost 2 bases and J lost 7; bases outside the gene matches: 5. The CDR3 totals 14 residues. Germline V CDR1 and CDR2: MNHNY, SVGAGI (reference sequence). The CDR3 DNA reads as TGTGCCAGCAGTTACCAGCGGGGGGGAACAGAGCAGTACTTC. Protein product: CASSYQRGGTEQYF.

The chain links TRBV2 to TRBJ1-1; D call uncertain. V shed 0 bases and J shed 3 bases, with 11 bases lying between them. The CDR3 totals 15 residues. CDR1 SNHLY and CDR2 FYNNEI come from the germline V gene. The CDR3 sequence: CASSEAEFRHTEAFF. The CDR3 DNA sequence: TGTGCCAGCAGTGAAGCGGAGTTTCGGCACACTGAAGCTTTCTTT.

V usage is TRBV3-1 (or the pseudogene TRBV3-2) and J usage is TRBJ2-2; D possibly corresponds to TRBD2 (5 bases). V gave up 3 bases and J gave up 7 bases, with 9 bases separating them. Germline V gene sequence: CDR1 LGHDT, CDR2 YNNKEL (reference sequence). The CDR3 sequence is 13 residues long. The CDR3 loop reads CASSHGGNGELFF. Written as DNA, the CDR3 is TGTGCCAGCAGCCATGGAGGCAACGGGGAGCTGTTTTTT.

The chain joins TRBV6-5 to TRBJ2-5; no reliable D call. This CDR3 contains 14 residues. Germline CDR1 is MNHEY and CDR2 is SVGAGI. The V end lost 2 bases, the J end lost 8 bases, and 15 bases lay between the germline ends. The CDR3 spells CASSYQAGFGTQYF. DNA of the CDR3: TGTGCCAGCAGTTACCAGGCAGGCTTCGGAACCCAGTACTTC.

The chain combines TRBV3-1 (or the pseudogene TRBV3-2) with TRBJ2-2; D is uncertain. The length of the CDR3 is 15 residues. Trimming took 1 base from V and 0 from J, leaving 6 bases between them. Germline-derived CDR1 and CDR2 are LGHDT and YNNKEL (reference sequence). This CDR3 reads CASSQGTANTGELFF. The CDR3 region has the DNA TGTGCCAGCAGCCAAGGTACAGCGAACACCGGGGAGCTGTTTTTT.

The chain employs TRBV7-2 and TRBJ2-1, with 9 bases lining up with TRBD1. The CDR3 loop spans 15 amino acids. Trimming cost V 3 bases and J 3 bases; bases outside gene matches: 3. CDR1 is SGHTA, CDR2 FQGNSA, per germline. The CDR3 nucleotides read TGTGCCAGCAGCTTTCCGGGACAGGGCTACAATGAGCAGTTCTTC. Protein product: CASSFPGQGYNEQFF.

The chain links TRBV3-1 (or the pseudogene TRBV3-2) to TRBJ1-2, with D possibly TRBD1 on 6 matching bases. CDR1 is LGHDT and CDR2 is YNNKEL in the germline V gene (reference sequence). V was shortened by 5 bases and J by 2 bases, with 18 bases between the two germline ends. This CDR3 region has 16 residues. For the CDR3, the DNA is TGTGCCAGCAGCGACGAAGGACAGAGAACCAACTATGGCTACACCTTC. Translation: CASSDEGQRTNYGYTF.

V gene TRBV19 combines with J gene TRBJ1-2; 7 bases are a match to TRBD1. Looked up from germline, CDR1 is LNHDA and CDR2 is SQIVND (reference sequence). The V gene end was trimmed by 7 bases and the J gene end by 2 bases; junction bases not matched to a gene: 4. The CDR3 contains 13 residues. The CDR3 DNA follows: TGTGCCAGTACGGACAGGAAGAACTATGGCTACACCTTC. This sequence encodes CASTDRKNYGYTF.

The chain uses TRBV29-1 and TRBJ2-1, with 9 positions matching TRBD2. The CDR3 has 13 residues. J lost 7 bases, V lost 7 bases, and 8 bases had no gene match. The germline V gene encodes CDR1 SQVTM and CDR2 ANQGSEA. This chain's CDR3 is CSAGGGGGNEQFF. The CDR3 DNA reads TGCAGCGCCGGTGGCGGGGGGGGAAATGAGCAGTTCTTC.

The CDR3 DNA sequence: TGTGCCAGCAGCGGACAGTCCTATGGCTACACCTTC. Its protein product is CASSGQSYGYTF. The chain uses TRBV6-5 and TRBJ1-2; maybe TRBD1 (6 bases). The CDR3 runs to 12 residues. From germline, CDR1 is MNHEY and CDR2 SVGAGI. V was pared by 6 bases and J by 4 bases, with 9 bases between.

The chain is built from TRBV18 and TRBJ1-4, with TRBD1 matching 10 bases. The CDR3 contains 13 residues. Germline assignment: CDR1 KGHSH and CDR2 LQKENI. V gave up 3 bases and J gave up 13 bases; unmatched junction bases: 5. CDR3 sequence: CASSPDRGWRLFF. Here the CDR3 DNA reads TGTGCCAGCTCACCGGACAGGGGGTGGAGACTGTTTTTT.

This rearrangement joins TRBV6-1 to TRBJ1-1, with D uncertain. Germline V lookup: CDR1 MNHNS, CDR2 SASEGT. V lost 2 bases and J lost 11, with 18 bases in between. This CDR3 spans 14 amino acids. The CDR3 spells CASSEQSGDGVAFF. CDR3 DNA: TGTGCCAGCAGTGAACAGTCCGGGGATGGCGTGGCTTTCTTT.

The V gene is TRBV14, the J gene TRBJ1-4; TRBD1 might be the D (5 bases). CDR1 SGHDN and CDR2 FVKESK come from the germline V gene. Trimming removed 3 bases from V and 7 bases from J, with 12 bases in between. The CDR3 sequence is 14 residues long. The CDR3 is CASSHFREGEKLFF. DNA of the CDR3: TGTGCCAGCAGCCATTTCAGGGAGGGTGAAAAACTGTTTTTT.